Sequencing of this T cell receptor beta chain was carried out in a study of T cells after yellow fever vaccination. Study-level background: For low cell numbers, libraries were made with SMART-Seq v4 Ultra Low Input.

Using its own MiXCR run on the 5' RACE reads, TCRdb lists one record per CDR3 protein. Of about 99,000 distinct CDR3 sequences listed, about 5.8% were seen once; the top ten hold about 38%. CDR3 size: 11 residues. The germline CDR1 and CDR2 sequences are KGHDR and SFDVKD. V was clipped by 9 bases and J by 6 bases, with 8 bases between them. The rearrangement joins TRBV24-1 to TRBJ1-5; no clear D. The sample here was CD8+ T cells sorted from PBMCs, taken 10 days after the yellow fever booster vaccination. The sequence was obtained from a man aged 18 to 29 who received the YFV17D yellow fever vaccine. The CDR3: CATGNPQPQHF. As DNA, the CDR3 is TGTGCCACCGGTAATCCTCAGCCCCAGCATTTT.